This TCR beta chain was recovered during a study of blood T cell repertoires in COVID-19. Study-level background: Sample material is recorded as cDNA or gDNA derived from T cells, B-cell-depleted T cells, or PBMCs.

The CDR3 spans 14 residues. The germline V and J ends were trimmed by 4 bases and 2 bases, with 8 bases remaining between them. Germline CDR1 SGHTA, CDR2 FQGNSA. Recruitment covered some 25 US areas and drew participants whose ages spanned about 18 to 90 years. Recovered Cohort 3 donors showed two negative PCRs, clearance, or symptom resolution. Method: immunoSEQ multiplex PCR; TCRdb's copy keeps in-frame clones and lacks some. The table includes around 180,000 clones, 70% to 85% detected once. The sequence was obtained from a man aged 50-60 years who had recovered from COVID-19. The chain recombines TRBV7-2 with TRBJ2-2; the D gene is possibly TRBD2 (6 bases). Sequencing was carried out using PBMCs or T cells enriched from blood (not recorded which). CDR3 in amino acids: CASSYGGNTGELFF. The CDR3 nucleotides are TGTGCCAGCAGCTACGGGGGTAACACCGGGGAGCTGTTTTTT.